The clone carrying this T cell receptor (beta chain) was observed a single time. This record belongs to a study of blood T cell repertoires in COVID-19. About the study: PBMCs, B-cell-depleted T cells, or T cells were the source of the cDNA or gDNA that made up the material.

In terms of age and location, participants ranged from about 18 to 100 years and lived in fewer than 30 US areas. Clinical history as reported by participants underpinned cohort assignment. Method: immunoSEQ multiplex PCR; TCRdb's copy keeps in-frame clones and lacks some. The data hold roughly 520,000 clones, with approximately 90% observed a single time. The CDR3 has 14 residues. The V gene's germline CDR1 is SEHNR and CDR2 FQNEAQ (reference sequence). Trimming took 1 base from V and 7 from J, leaving 13 bases between them. The receptor's source is a woman aged 35 to 49 who had recovered from COVID-19. This chain links TRBV7-9 with TRBJ1-2; D remains unclear. The specimen was PBMCs or T cells enriched from blood (not recorded which). CDR3 sequence reads: CASSLVTDLAGYTF. As DNA, the CDR3 is TGTGCCAGCAGCTTAGTAACAGACCTTGCTGGCTACACCTTC.